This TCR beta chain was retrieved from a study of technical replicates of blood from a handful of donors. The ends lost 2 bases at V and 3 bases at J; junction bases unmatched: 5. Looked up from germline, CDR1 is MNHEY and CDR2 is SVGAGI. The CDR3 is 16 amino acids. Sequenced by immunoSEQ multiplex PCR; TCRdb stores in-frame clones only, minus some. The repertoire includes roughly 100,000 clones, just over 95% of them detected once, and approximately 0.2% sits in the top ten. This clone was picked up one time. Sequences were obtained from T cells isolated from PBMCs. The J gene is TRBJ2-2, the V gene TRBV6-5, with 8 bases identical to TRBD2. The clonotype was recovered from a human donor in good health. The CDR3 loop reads CASSYRRGGYTGELFF. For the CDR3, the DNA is TGTGCCAGCAGTTACAGACGGGGGGGCTACACCGGGGAGCTGTTTTTT.